This T cell receptor beta chain stems from a study of blood T cells in healthy people across ages. Then a second PCR, running roughly 7 to 11 cycles, was carried out with a sample-barcoded 5' primer and a J-beta primer mix. Carrying 12 random nucleotides, a template-switch adaptor labeled each individual cDNA molecule. Each CDR3 protein is one row after TCRdb ran MiXCR on the 5' RACE reads. The data hold around 900,000 distinct CDR3 sequences, with just over 50% observed a single time. This clonotype was detected only a few times. Its target is not known. Study results and caveats: Higher diversity, along with more naive CD4+ cells, distinguished long-lived donors from aged donors.

This CDR3 comprises 15 residues. Trimming took 0 bases from V and 7 from J, leaving 13 bases between them. CDR1 and CDR2 from the germline V gene are LGHDT and YNNKEL (reference sequence). V is TRBV3-1 and J is TRBJ1-5, with D hard to call. Sequencing used blood. The receptor's source is a woman aged 55-69 years in good health. In nucleotides, the CDR3 is TGTGCCAGCAGCCAAGATATGGCGGGGTCCCAGCCCCAGCATTTT. It specifies CASSQDMAGSQPQHF.